This T cell receptor beta chain was retrieved from a study of blood T cell repertoires in COVID-19. The overall study: Both acute and convalescent COVID-19 samples were obtained from the United States, Italy and Spain. PBMCs, B-cell-depleted T cells, or T cells provided the cDNA or gDNA that made up the material.

As handled by the study authors: Amplification of reference gene primers provided the estimated nucleated cell counts. This table comes from immunoSEQ multiplex PCR, and its TCRdb copy is limited to in-frame clones, with some not included. That table supplies the V and J calls and clone size; D and trimming were determined from the DNA. The sample consists of under 75,000 clones, almost 90% of them appearing once. This CDR3 spans 16 amino acids. Trimming took 4 bases from V and 0 from J; bases not matched to a gene: 9. Germline V gene sequence: CDR1 LNHDA, CDR2 SQIVND (reference sequence). Sequencing input: peripheral blood. The chain couples TRBV19 to TRBJ2-7; 7 bases align to TRBD1. The receptor was isolated from a woman older than 75 with active COVID-19. CDR3 sequence (DNA): TGTGCCAGTAGTACCCTCCAGGGGGTGAGCTCCTACGAGCAGTACTTC. Amino acids: CASSTLQGVSSYEQYF.